The sample holds many counts of the clone carrying this TCR beta chain. Its antigen is not identified. This sample was included in a study of T-cell reconstitution after alpha-beta-depleted transplantation in children. Points from the study as a whole: There were some patients whose high TCRbeta diversity at day 60 came from surviving recipient T cells and thymic progenitors. Expanded graft clones numbering several hundred reportedly gave rise to alpha-beta T cells about two months after transplant. When one year had passed after transplant, most T-cell counts and diversity came from newly produced T cells.

Germline assignment: CDR1 SQVTM and CDR2 ANQGSEA. The length of the CDR3 is 13 residues. Trimming stripped 1 base from V and 4 bases from J, with 10 bases between. A TCRbeta library incorporating unique molecular identifiers was prepared. One entry per CDR3 protein, called by TCRdb with MiXCR from the PCR reads. The data contain 200,000 or so distinct CDR3 sequences, approximately 6.8% of them seen just once; the ten biggest clones take up roughly 4.7%. This sample comprised PBMCs, obtained before TCRalphabeta/CD19-depleted stem cell transplant. This chain connects TRBV29-1 to TRBJ2-5; D not certain. The clonotype was recovered from a girl under three years old with combined immunodeficiency, due to receive a stem cell transplant. CDR3 sequence (DNA): TGCAGCGTTGAAGGTGGGATGTTAGAGACCCAGTACTTC. Encoded protein: CSVEGGMLETQYF.